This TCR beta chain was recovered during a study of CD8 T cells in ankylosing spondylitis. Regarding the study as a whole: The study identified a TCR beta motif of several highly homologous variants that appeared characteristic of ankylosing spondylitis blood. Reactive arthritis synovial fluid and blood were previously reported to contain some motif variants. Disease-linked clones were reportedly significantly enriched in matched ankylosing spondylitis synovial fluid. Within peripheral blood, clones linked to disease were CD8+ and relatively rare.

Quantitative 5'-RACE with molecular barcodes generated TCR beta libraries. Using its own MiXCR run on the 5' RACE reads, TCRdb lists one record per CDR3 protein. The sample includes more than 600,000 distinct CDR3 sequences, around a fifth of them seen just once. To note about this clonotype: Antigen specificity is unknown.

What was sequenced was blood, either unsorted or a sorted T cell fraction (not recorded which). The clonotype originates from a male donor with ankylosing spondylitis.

The DNA for the CDR3 is TGTGCCAGCAGTTCCGAGCTAGGCGGCGAGCAGTACTTC. It codes for CASSSELGGEQYF. The chain links TRBV27 to TRBJ2-7; D unresolved. The CDR3 consists of 13 residues. Trimming stripped 4 bases from V and 6 bases from J, with 13 bases between. In germline, CDR1 is MNHEY, CDR2 SMNVEV (reference sequence).